What follows are 26 T cell receptor beta chains derived from one specimen sequenced in a study of cytomegalovirus exposure and HLA in healthy donors. A multiplex PCR was run with 60 Vbeta primers and 13 Jbeta primers. Only in-frame clones appear in the TCRdb table, and some are missing; sequencing was by immunoSEQ multiplex PCR. The data show over 130,000 clones, 80% seen once. Input material: PBMCs. These receptors were obtained from a female donor in good health and CMV-seronegative.

The chain employs TRBV19 and TRBJ1-2; perhaps TRBD1 as D (6 bases). Germline CDR1 is LNHDA and CDR2 is SQIVND (reference sequence). The CDR3 has 11 amino acids. V dropped 9 bases and J dropped 6 bases, with 11 bases sitting between them. In DNA, the CDR3 is TGTGCCAGCCGAGCAGGGGATGGCTACACCTTC. Protein product: CASRAGDGYTF.

The V call is TRBV28, the J call TRBJ1-1; 7 bases agree with TRBD1. CDR3 length equals 13 residues. Germline-derived CDR1 and CDR2 are MDHEN and SYDVKM. The trim removed 6 bases at V and 4 bases at J, leaving 5 bases unmatched. The CDR3 DNA reads TGTGCCAGCAGATTGACAGGGAGCACTGAAGCTTTCTTT. It specifies CASRLTGSTEAFF.

This clone was seen a few times. Written as DNA, the CDR3 is TGTGCCAGCAGTTTCGGCGGGAGAGGGATCACCGGGGAGCTGTTTTTT. This codes for CASSFGGRGITGELFF. This chain uses TRBV28 with TRBJ2-2; TRBD2 aligns across 7 bases. Trimming cost V 3 bases and J 4 bases; bases outside gene matches: 8. The CDR3 runs to 16 residues. Germline V lookup: CDR1 MDHEN, CDR2 SYDVKM. The variable domain in full, with the rest retrieved from reference TRBV28 and TRBJ2-2, is DVKVTQSSRYLVKRTGEKVFLECVQDMDHENMFWYRQDPGLGLRLIYFSYDVKMKEKGDIPEGYSVSREKKERFSLILESASTNQTSMYLCASSFGGRGITGELFFGEGSRLTVL.

This clone was seen once. The V and J genes are TRBV4-1 and TRBJ1-5; D call uncertain. Per germline, CDR1 MGHRA and CDR2 YSYEKL. The CDR3 consists of 15 residues. V lost 0 bases, J lost 7 bases, and 13 bases lay in between. CDR3 nucleotide sequence: TGCGCCAGCAGCCAAGATGACGGGGAGAACCAGCCCCAGCATTTT. Its translation is CASSQDDGENQPQHF.

This sequence joins TRBV5-1 and TRBJ2-7; a weak D match, TRBD2 (5 bases). CDR1 is SGHRS, CDR2 YFSETQ, per germline. Trimming took off 0 bases at V and 1 base at J, with 8 bases between the two ends. The CDR3 has 14 residues. The DNA of the CDR3 is TGCGCCAGCAGCTTGGTACAGCGGTCCTACGAGCAGTACTTC. It specifies CASSLVQRSYEQYF.

Comments on this clone: The junction does not match germline at one end; this may be a read error. The CDR3 protein is CASSSTSGGNF. The DNA of the CDR3 is TGTGCCAGCAGTTCCACTAGCGGGGGTAACTTC. The chain combines TRBV28 with TRBJ2-5, with 11 bases that match TRBD2. The CDR3 has 11 residues. CDR1 and CDR2 from the germline V gene are MDHEN and SYDVKM.

CDR3 residues: CASSGSGSSYEQYF. The CDR3 region has the DNA TGTGCCAGCAGCGGTAGCGGGAGCTCCTACGAGCAGTACTTC. This rearrangement joins TRBV9 to TRBJ2-7, with 9 positions matching TRBD2. The CDR3 has 14 residues. Germline lookup yields CDR1 SGDLS and CDR2 YYNGEE. V gave up 3 bases and J gave up 0 bases; unmatched junction bases: 1.

This chain links TRBV4-2 with TRBJ2-5; possible D gene TRBD2, 5 bases. The CDR3 has 15 residues. Germline CDR1 and CDR2: LGHNA and YNFKEQ. V was clipped by 0 bases and J by 0 bases, with 8 bases between them. This CDR3 reads CASSQDGRDQETQYF. The CDR3 nucleotides read TGTGCCAGCAGCCAAGATGGGCGGGACCAAGAGACCCAGTACTTC.

This clone was counted a single time. This chain joins TRBV7-8 and TRBJ1-2, with TRBD1 matching 7 bases. From germline, CDR1 is SGHVS and CDR2 FQNEAQ. The J segment lost 6 bases and the V segment lost 5 bases, leaving 12 bases of the junction unmatched. This CDR3 has 15 residues. The CDR3: CASSLAGGRVDGYTF. In nucleotides, the CDR3 is TGTGCCAGCAGCCTGGCAGGGGGAAGAGTTGATGGCTACACCTTC.

This clone was detected once. J is TRBJ2-1 and V is TRBV5-1; tentatively, D is TRBD2 (6 bases). CDR3 length: 17 amino acids. V lost 0 bases to trimming and J lost 1 base, with 14 bases between them. CDR1 SGHRS and CDR2 YFSETQ come from the germline V gene. The CDR3 DNA reads as TGCGCCAGCAGCTTGGGGGGAGGTCCCGGATCCTACAATGAGCAGTTCTTC. It encodes CASSLGGGPGSYNEQFF.

This clone was recorded a few times. The chain has TRBV27 and TRBJ2-2; D gene unclear. V lost 7 bases and J 4 bases, leaving 19 bases between the germline ends. Germline CDR1 MNHEY, CDR2 SMNVEV (reference sequence). CDR3 size: 16 residues. The CDR3 nucleotides are TGTGCCAGCACCCGCGTCCCGGGTCGCGGCACCGGGGAGCTGTTTTTT. It is translated as CASTRVPGRGTGELFF.

This chain links TRBV19 with TRBJ1-5, with D possibly being TRBD1 (6 bases). The germline V gene has CDR1 LNHDA and CDR2 SQIVND (reference sequence). The V end was cut by 2 bases, the J end by 2 bases, with 16 bases between. The CDR3 totals 17 residues. CDR3 nucleotide sequence: TGTGCCAGTAGTATAACAGGGTCTACGGTCGGCAATCAGCCCCAGCATTTT. Protein product: CASSITGSTVGNQPQHF.

The genes are TRBV19 and TRBJ1-5; 7 nucleotides match TRBD1. The CDR3 is made up of 13 amino acids. V lost 7 bases and J lost 3; bases outside the gene matches: 3. Germline values: CDR1 LNHDA, CDR2 SQIVND (reference sequence). CDR3 bases: TGTGCCAGTACAGGGGGTCTCAATCAGCCCCAGCATTTT. It translates to CASTGGLNQPQHF.

This chain connects TRBV7-9 to TRBJ2-5, with D possibly matching TRBD1 (5 bases). Trimming shortened V by 4 bases and J by 0 bases, and 6 bases separated the two germline ends. This CDR3 region has 13 residues. Per germline, CDR1 SEHNR and CDR2 FQNEAQ (reference sequence). DNA of the CDR3: TGTGCCAGCAGCTCAGGGAACCAAGAGACCCAGTACTTC. This encodes CASSSGNQETQYF.

The rearrangement uses TRBV5-1 and TRBJ1-3; a possible D gene is TRBD1 (6 bases). The V end lost 1 base, the J end lost 3 bases, and 8 bases lay between the germline ends. The germline CDR1 and CDR2 sequences are SGHRS and YFSETQ. This CDR3 has 14 residues. Here the CDR3 reads CASSLQTGGNTIYF. CDR3 DNA sequence: TGCGCCAGCAGCTTGCAGACAGGTGGAAACACCATATATTTT.

This chain joins TRBV19 and TRBJ1-1; 8 nucleotides match TRBD1. Trimming cost V 6 bases and J 5 bases; bases outside gene matches: 11. This CDR3 has 15 amino acids. Germline-derived CDR1 and CDR2 are LNHDA and SQIVND (reference sequence). The CDR3 reads CASRPDDRGGTEAFF. DNA for the CDR3: TGTGCCAGTAGACCCGATGACAGGGGAGGTACTGAAGCTTTCTTT.

A single count supports this clone. The chain joins TRBV5-6 to TRBJ2-2; D might be TRBD1 (5 bases). CDR1 SGHDT and CDR2 YYEEEE come from the germline V gene. There are 15 residues in the CDR3. V was pared by 2 bases and J by 1 base, with 9 bases between. DNA for the CDR3: TGTGCCAGCAGCTTTCAGGGTGGGAACACCGGGGAGCTGTTTTTT. It is translated as CASSFQGGNTGELFF.

This clone has more than one count but fewer than ten. The gene calls are TRBV19 and TRBJ2-7, with a weak D call TRBD2 (6 bases). This CDR3 is built from 15 residues. CDR1 is LNHDA and CDR2 is SQIVND in the germline V gene (reference sequence). Between the trimmed V and J ends, which lost 6 bases and 2 bases, there was a span of 17 bases. CDR3 nucleotide sequence: TGTGCCAGTAGCTCGGCCGGGACTGATACCTACGAGCAGTACTTC. Protein: CASSSAGTDTYEQYF.

V usage is TRBV15 and J usage is TRBJ2-7, with TRBD2 identical over 13 bases. The CDR3 runs to 16 residues. Trimming cost V 5 bases and J 4 bases; bases outside gene matches: 8. Per germline, CDR1 LNHNV and CDR2 YYDKDF (reference sequence). The CDR3 is CATSPRLAGGKYEQYF. The DNA for the CDR3 is TGTGCCACCAGCCCCCGACTAGCGGGGGGAAAATACGAGCAGTACTTC.

The V gene is TRBV5-1, the J gene TRBJ2-3; D possibly corresponds to TRBD2 (5 bases). V lost 0 bases and J lost 2, with 13 bases in between. The CDR3 length is 16 residues. The germline CDR1 and CDR2 sequences are SGHRS and YFSETQ. The CDR3, as DNA: TGCGCCAGCAGCTTGGCCTATGCGGGTCCCACAGATACGCAGTATTTT. This codes for CASSLAYAGPTDTQYF. Complete variable domain (other parts from reference TRBV5-1 and TRBJ2-3): KAGVTQTPRYLIKTRGQQVTLSCSPISGHRSVSWYQQTPGQGLQFLFEYFSETQRNKGNFPGRFSGRQFSNSRSEMNVSTLELGDSALYLCASSLAYAGPTDTQYFGPGTRLTVL.

The sample holds one count of this clone. The chain couples TRBV2 to TRBJ2-1; D may be TRBD2 (7 bases). This CDR3 is 14 amino acids long. CDR1 and CDR2 from the germline V gene are SNHLY and FYNNEI. The V gene lost 5 bases and the J gene lost 6 bases, with 14 bases spanning the gap. Here the CDR3 reads CASSRGDKGNEQFF. In DNA form, the CDR3 reads TGTGCCAGCAGTCGGGGGGACAAGGGCAATGAGCAGTTCTTC. Using reference TRBV2 and TRBJ2-1 for the parts outside the CDR3, the full variable domain is EPEVTQTPSHQVTQMGQEVILRCVPISNHLYFYWYRQILGQKVEFLVSFYNNEISEKSEIFDDQFSVERPDGSNFTLKIRSTKLEDSAMYFCASSRGDKGNEQFFGPGTRLTVL.

With respect to this clone: A read error may produce the germline difference seen at one junction end. The chain couples TRBV19 to TRBJ2-1, with 9 bases that match TRBD2. In germline, CDR1 is LNHDA, CDR2 SQIVND (reference sequence). The CDR3 sequence is 14 residues long. The CDR3 protein is CASNSGSVGNEQFF. The DNA for the CDR3 is TGTGCTAGTAATAGCGGGAGCGTTGGCAATGAGCAGTTCTTC.

For this clone: Other DNA sequences of this sample code for an identical CDR3. This chain links TRBV7-9 with TRBJ2-3; 10 positions match TRBD2. CDR1 is SEHNR, CDR2 FQNEAQ, per germline (reference sequence). V shed 5 bases and J 6 bases; nucleotides not matched to a gene: 8. The CDR3 totals 15 residues. The CDR3 DNA follows: TGTGCCAGCAGCGATCTAGCGGGAGAGGCGGATACGCAGTATTTT. This gives the protein CASSDLAGEADTQYF.

V usage is TRBV18 and J usage is TRBJ2-7; a possible D gene is TRBD1 (6 bases). Germline V gene sequence: CDR1 KGHSH, CDR2 LQKENI. Trimming left V 6 bases short and J 0 bases short, with 18 bases between. This CDR3 contains 16 residues. This CDR3 is CASSLGTPSSSYEQYF. CDR3 nucleotide sequence: TGTGCCAGCTCCCTCGGGACACCGAGTAGCTCCTACGAGCAGTACTTC.

This clone was found a few times. The chain uses TRBV4-2 and TRBJ1-5; D is ambiguous. The ends were cut back, 4 bases at V and 0 bases at J, with 13 bases in the middle. CDR3 size: 16 residues. Germline V gene sequence: CDR1 LGHNA, CDR2 YNFKEQ. As DNA, the CDR3 is TGTGCCAGCAGCCCAATCGAAAACGGTAGCAATCAGCCCCAGCATTTT. It is translated as CASSPIENGSNQPQHF.

This chain uses TRBV15 with TRBJ2-2; D possibly corresponds to TRBD1 (6 bases). Germline CDR1 is LNHNV and CDR2 is YYDKDF (reference sequence). This CDR3 is 15 amino acids long. V lost 1 base and J 1 base, leaving 7 bases between the germline ends. The CDR3 bases are TGTGCCACCAGCAGAGGGACAGTGAACACCGGGGAGCTGTTTTTT. Its translation: CATSRGTVNTGELFF.